The TCR beta chain described here comes from a study of shared clonotypes between healthy human individuals. Only in-frame clones appear in the TCRdb table, and some are missing; sequencing was by immunoSEQ multiplex PCR. The repertoire holds roughly 520,000 clones, with about 96% as singletons. This CDR3 contains 12 residues. V lost 4 bases to trimming and J lost 0 bases, with 5 bases between them. The germline V gene has CDR1 SGHRS and CDR2 YFSETQ. As regards this clone: Other DNA sequences in the same sample also yield this CDR3.

The origin of this receptor is a woman in her thirties in good health. The chain carries TRBV5-1 and TRBJ2-7; D is unresolved. Material for sequencing was naive CD4+ T cells sorted from blood. The subset here: CD45RA+ positively selected. In nucleotides, the CDR3 is TGCGCCAGCAGCCCGAGCTCCTACGAGCAGTACTTC. Protein sequence: CASSPSSYEQYF.